These 18 T cell receptor beta chains originate from one sample sequenced in a study of blood T cell repertoires in COVID-19. TCRdb's copy holds only in-frame clones and misses some; the assay was immunoSEQ multiplex PCR. Among roughly 230,000 clones, roughly 84% were seen once, and the ten largest hold roughly 3.1%. The sequencing sample was made of PBMCs or T cells enriched from blood (not recorded which). Receptors were obtained from a man aged 45-65 years who had recovered from COVID-19.

The CDR3 DNA follows: TGTGCCAGCAACCAGGGGTCCGGGGAGCTGTTTTTT. Amino acid sequence: CASNQGSGELFF. The rearrangement links TRBV2 to TRBJ2-2; D perhaps matches TRBD1 (6 bases). Germline-derived CDR1 and CDR2 are SNHLY and FYNNEI. This CDR3 comprises 12 residues. V shed 7 bases and J shed 6 bases, with 9 bases lying between them. Variable domain in full (rest from reference TRBV2 and TRBJ2-2): EPEVTQTPSHQVTQMGQEVILRCVPISNHLYFYWYRQILGQKVEFLVSFYNNEISEKSEIFDDQFSVERPDGSNFTLKIRSTKLEDSAMYFCASNQGSGELFFGEGSRLTVL.

As to this clone: Other DNA sequences in the sample encode the same CDR3. The V call is TRBV7-9, the J call TRBJ1-5; a weak D match, TRBD1 (6 bases). The CDR3 loop spans 14 amino acids. Trimming removed 3 bases at V and 4 bases at J, with 10 bases between. Germline values: CDR1 SEHNR, CDR2 FQNEAQ (reference sequence). DNA for the CDR3: TGTGCCAGCAGCTTTGGACAGATAAATCAGCCCCAGCATTTT. Translation gives CASSFGQINQPQHF.

The rearrangement links TRBV7-2 to TRBJ1-5; 8 nucleotides agree with TRBD1. V lost 5 bases and J lost 4; bases outside the gene matches: 7. Germline V gives CDR1 SGHTA, CDR2 FQGNSA. This CDR3 has 15 amino acids. CDR3 amino acids: CASSASGTGNQPQHF. DNA for the CDR3: TGTGCCAGCAGCGCGTCCGGGACAGGAAATCAGCCCCAGCATTTT. The full variable domain, in which reference TRBV7-2 and TRBJ1-5 provide the parts outside the CDR3, is GAGVSQSPSNKVTEKGKDVELRCDPISGHTALYWYRQSLGQGLEFLIYFQGNSAPDKSGLPSDRFSAERTGGSVSTLTIQRTQQEDSAVYLCASSASGTGNQPQHFGDGTRLSIL.

V and J are TRBV5-6 and TRBJ1-1, with D hard to call. The V gene lost 7 bases and the J gene lost 0 bases, with 16 bases spanning the gap. Germline CDR1 reads SGHDT; CDR2 reads YYEEEE. This CDR3 is 15 amino acids long. The CDR3, as DNA: TGTGCCAGCTTGGAGGCGGGCCGGATGAACACTGAAGCTTTCTTT. It is translated as CASLEAGRMNTEAFF.

The gene calls are TRBV9 and TRBJ2-1, with D perhaps TRBD1 (6 bases). Germline-derived CDR1 and CDR2 are SGDLS and YYNGEE. CDR3 length: 15 residues. Trimming removed 3 bases at V and 4 bases at J, with 14 bases between. CDR3 sequence: CASSGPPDRYNEQFF. CDR3 DNA sequence: TGTGCCAGCAGCGGGCCCCCAGACAGGTACAATGAGCAGTTCTTC.

The V call is TRBV6-5, the J call TRBJ1-5, with 10 bases matching TRBD1. The trim removed 7 bases at V and 2 bases at J, leaving 2 bases unmatched. Per the germline V gene, CDR1 is MNHEY and CDR2 is SVGAGI. CDR3 length: 14 residues. CDR3: CASTGTGGNQPQHF. The CDR3 DNA follows: TGTGCCAGCACCGGGACAGGGGGCAATCAGCCCCAGCATTTT.

The V gene is TRBV30, the J gene TRBJ2-5; 7 nucleotides match TRBD1. CDR1 GTSNPN and CDR2 SVGIG come from the germline V gene (reference sequence). V lost 3 bases, J lost 4 bases, and 5 bases stayed unmatched. The CDR3 totals 13 residues. In nucleotides, the CDR3 is TGTGCCTGGAGCCGAAACAGGGGAGAGACCCAGTACTTC. Amino acid sequence: CAWSRNRGETQYF.

The chain joins TRBV9 to TRBJ2-3, with D maybe TRBD2 (7 bases). The CDR3 has 14 amino acids. V lost 5 bases to trimming and J lost 4 bases, with 14 bases between them. The germline V gene encodes CDR1 SGDLS and CDR2 YYNGEE. The chain's CDR3 is CASRRGGRADTQYF. In DNA form, the CDR3 reads TGTGCCAGCAGGAGGGGGGGAAGGGCAGATACGCAGTATTTT.

This chain joins TRBV19 and TRBJ1-2, with 10 bases identical to TRBD1. Germline-derived CDR1 and CDR2 are LNHDA and SQIVND (reference sequence). The CDR3 spans 15 residues. The ends lost 4 bases at V and 3 bases at J; junction bases unmatched: 5. The CDR3 DNA is TGTGCCAGTAGTAAAAGGACAGGGGGATACTATGGCTACACCTTC. Translating gives CASSKRTGGYYGYTF. The variable domain in full, completed from reference TRBV19 and TRBJ1-2, reads DGGITQSPKYLFRKEGQNVTLSCEQNLNHDAMYWYRQDPGQGLRLIYYSQIVNDFQKGDIAEGYSVSREKKESFPLTVTSAQKNPTAFYLCASSKRTGGYYGYTFGSGTRLTVV.

The CDR3 region is CATISLAGVGETQYF. DNA of the CDR3: TGTGCCACCATTTCTCTAGCGGGAGTGGGGGAGACCCAGTACTTC. This chain links TRBV7-2 with TRBJ2-5; 10 bases agree with TRBD2. Trimming removed 10 bases from V and 5 bases from J; junction bases left unmatched: 13. Germline CDR1 and CDR2: SGHTA and FQGNSA. The CDR3 totals 15 residues.

The CDR3: CASSLGTGENTEAFF. The CDR3 DNA is TGTGCCAGCAGCTTAGGGACAGGAGAGAACACTGAAGCTTTCTTT. The rearrangement joins TRBV7-9 to TRBJ1-1; TRBD1 agrees at 7 bases. The CDR3 runs to 15 residues. V shed 1 base and J 1 base; nucleotides not matched to a gene: 3. Germline CDR1 SEHNR, CDR2 FQNEAQ (reference sequence).

The chain joins TRBV12-2 to TRBJ2-7; TRBD1 is the table's D call, not checked against the DNA. TRBV12-2 is annotated as a pseudogene. The CDR3 covers 15 residues. The CDR3 DNA sequence: TGTGCAAGTCGCCCGGACAGGGGGCAAAGGAACGAGCAGTACTTC. It encodes CASRPDRGQRNEQYF.

In this sample, this clone turned up once. CDR3 nucleotide sequence: TGCGCCAGCAGGACAGACCACAATGAGCAGTTCTTC. This gives the protein CASRTDHNEQFF. The chain uses TRBV5-1 and TRBJ2-1, with D possibly TRBD1 on 5 matching bases. This CDR3 is built from 12 residues. V was shortened by 5 bases and J by 5 bases, with 8 bases between the two germline ends. Germline V gene data show CDR1 as SGHRS and CDR2 as YFSETQ.

This clone has a single count. The chain recombines TRBV30 with TRBJ1-6, with TRBD1 identical over 7 bases. The CDR3 has 15 amino acids. V was pared by 3 bases and J by 6 bases, with 8 bases of the junction left unmatched. Germline assignment: CDR1 GTSNPN and CDR2 SVGIG (reference sequence). This CDR3 is CAWRRERGPNSPLHF. The CDR3 coding sequence is TGTGCCTGGAGGAGAGAGAGGGGGCCTAATTCACCCCTCCACTTT.

The J gene is TRBJ2-7, the V gene TRBV5-1; 7 bases are a match to TRBD1. Losses at the gene ends were 2 bases for V and 2 bases for J; bases not matched to a gene: 4. The CDR3 runs to 14 residues. Germline CDR1 reads SGHRS; CDR2 reads YFSETQ. CDR3 nucleotides: TGCGCCAGCAGCTTACCGGGACAGACCTACGAGCAGTACTTC. Translating gives CASSLPGQTYEQYF.

This rearrangement joins TRBV28 to TRBJ1-2; 10 nucleotides line up with TRBD1. Germline CDR1 is MDHEN and CDR2 is SYDVKM. Trimming took 4 bases from V and 11 from J; bases not matched to a gene: 10. This CDR3 is built from 14 residues. The CDR3 spells CASSWGSPGQGYTF. In nucleotides, the CDR3 is TGTGCCAGCAGTTGGGGCTCCCCGGGACAGGGGTACACCTTC.

The chain couples TRBV3-1 (or the pseudogene TRBV3-2) to TRBJ1-3; D is uncertain. The CDR3 sequence is 12 residues long. The V end was cut by 3 bases, the J end by 5 bases, with 5 bases between. The V gene's germline CDR1 is LGHDT and CDR2 YNNKEL (reference sequence). The CDR3, as DNA: TGTGCCAGCAGCCACGGTAGAAACACCATATATTTT. It translates to CASSHGRNTIYF.

This clone was seen just once. The genes are TRBV19 and TRBJ1-5; D uncertain. Germline CDR1 LNHDA, CDR2 SQIVND (reference sequence). The CDR3 extends over 13 amino acids. V was trimmed by 5 bases and J by 3 bases, leaving 8 bases between them. The CDR3 here is CASSPQNNQPQHF. CDR3 DNA: TGTGCCAGTAGTCCCCAGAACAATCAGCCCCAGCATTTT.